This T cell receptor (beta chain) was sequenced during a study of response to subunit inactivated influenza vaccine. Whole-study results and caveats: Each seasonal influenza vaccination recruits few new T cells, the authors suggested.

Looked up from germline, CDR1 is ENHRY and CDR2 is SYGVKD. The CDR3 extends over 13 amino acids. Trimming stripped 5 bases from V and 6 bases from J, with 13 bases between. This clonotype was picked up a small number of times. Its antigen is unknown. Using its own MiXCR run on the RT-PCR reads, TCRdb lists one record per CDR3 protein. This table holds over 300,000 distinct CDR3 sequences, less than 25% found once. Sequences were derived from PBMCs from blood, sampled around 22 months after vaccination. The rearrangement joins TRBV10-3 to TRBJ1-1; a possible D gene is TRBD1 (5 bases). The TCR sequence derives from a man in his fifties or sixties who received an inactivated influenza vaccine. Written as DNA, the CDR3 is TGTGCCATCAGTCCCCAGGGAGGGGCTGAAGCTTTCTTT. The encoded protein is CAISPQGGAEAFF.